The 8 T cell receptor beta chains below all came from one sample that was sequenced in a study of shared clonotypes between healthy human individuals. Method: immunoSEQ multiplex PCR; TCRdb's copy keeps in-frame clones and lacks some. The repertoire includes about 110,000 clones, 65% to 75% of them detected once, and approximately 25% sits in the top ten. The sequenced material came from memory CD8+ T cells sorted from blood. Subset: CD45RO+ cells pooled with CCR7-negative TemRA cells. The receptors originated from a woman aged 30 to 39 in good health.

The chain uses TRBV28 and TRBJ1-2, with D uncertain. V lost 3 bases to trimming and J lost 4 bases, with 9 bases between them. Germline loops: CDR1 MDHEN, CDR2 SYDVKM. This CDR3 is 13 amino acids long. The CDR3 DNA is TGTGCCAGCAGTTTTGACGGAATCTATGGCTACACCTTC. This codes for CASSFDGIYGYTF.

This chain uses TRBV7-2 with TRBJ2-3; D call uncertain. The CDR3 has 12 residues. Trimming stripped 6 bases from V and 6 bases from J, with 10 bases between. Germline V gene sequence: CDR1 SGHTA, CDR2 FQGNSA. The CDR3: CASSHYGDTQYF. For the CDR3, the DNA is TGTGCCAGCAGTCATTACGGGGATACGCAGTATTTT.

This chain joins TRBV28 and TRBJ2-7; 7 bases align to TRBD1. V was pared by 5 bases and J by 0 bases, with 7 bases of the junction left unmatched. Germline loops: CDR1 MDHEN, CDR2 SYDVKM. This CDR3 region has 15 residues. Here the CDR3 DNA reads TGTGCCAGCAGTCTCAACAGGGGAGTCTCCTACGAGCAGTACTTC. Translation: CASSLNRGVSYEQYF.

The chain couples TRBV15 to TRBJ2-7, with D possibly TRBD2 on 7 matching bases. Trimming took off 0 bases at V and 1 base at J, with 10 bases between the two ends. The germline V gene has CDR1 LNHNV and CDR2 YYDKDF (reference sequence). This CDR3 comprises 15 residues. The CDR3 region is CATSRDRGASYEQYF. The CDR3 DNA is TGTGCCACCAGCAGAGATCGGGGGGCGTCCTACGAGCAGTACTTC.

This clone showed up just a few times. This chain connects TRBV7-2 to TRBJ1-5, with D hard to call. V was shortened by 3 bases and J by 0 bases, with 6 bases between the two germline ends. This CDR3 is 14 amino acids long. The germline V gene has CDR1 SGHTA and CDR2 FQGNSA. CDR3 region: CASSFYYSNQPQHF. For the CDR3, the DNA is TGTGCCAGCAGCTTCTATTATAGCAATCAGCCCCAGCATTTT.

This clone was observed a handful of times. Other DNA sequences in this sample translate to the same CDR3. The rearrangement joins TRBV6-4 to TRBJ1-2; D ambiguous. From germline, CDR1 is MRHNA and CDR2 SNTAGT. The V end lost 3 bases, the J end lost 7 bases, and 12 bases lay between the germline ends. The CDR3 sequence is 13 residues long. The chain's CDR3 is CASSDRESSGYTF. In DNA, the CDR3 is TGTGCCAGCAGTGATAGGGAGAGCAGTGGCTACACCTTC.

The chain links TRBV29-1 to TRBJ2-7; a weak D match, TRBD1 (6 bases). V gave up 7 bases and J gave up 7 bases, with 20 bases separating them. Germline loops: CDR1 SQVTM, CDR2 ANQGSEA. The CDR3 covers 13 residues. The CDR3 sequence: CSAMDSSTHEQYF. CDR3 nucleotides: TGCAGCGCTATGGACAGCTCTACCCATGAGCAGTACTTC.

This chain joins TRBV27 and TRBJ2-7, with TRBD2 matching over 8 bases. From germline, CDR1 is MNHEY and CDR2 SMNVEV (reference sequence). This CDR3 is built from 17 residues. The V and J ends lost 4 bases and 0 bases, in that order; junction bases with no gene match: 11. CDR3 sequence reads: CASSSFLNSGISYEQYF. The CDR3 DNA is TGTGCCAGCAGTTCCTTTCTAAATAGCGGGATCTCCTACGAGCAGTACTTC.